The next 26 T cell receptor beta chains were all read from a single sample in a study of T cells after yellow fever vaccination. One entry per CDR3 protein results from TCRdb running MiXCR on the 5' RACE reads. Of under 600,000 distinct CDR3 sequences listed, approximately 15% are singletons. This sample comprised PBMCs, obtained on the day of the yellow fever booster vaccination. These TCRs come from a man under 40 who received the YFV17D yellow fever vaccine.

This chain uses TRBV10-3 with TRBJ1-3; D is possibly TRBD1 (5 bases). V was clipped by 3 bases and J by 1 base, with 13 bases between them. This CDR3 has 16 residues. Per germline, CDR1 ENHRY and CDR2 SYGVKD. CDR3 region: CAISDLPGGSGNTIYF. The CDR3 DNA sequence: TGTGCCATCAGTGACCTCCCCGGGGGGTCTGGAAACACCATATATTTT.

This clonotype was found a few times. V is TRBV28 and J is TRBJ1-5; D is perhaps TRBD1 (5 bases). Per the germline V gene, CDR1 is MDHEN and CDR2 is SYDVKM. V was cut by 7 bases and J by 6 bases, with 19 bases left in between. The CDR3 totals 15 residues. The CDR3: CASTTWGGAGQPQHF. CDR3 DNA: TGTGCCAGCACCACATGGGGCGGGGCAGGTCAGCCCCAGCATTTT.

This chain connects TRBV10-3 to TRBJ2-3; 7 nucleotides agree with TRBD2. The V gene's germline CDR1 is ENHRY and CDR2 SYGVKD. Unmatched junction bases numbered 4, after V lost 6 bases and J lost 1 base. This CDR3 is built from 14 residues. The CDR3 nucleotides are TGTGCCATCAGCGCGACTAGCTGCACAGATACGCAGTATTTT. The encoded protein is CAISATSCTDTQYF.

This sequence joins TRBV9 and TRBJ1-1; D unresolved. This CDR3 comprises 13 residues. V lost 0 bases and J lost 3, with 6 bases in between. From germline, CDR1 is SGDLS and CDR2 YYNGEE. This chain's CDR3 is CASSVEADTEAFF. In DNA, the CDR3 is TGTGCCAGCAGCGTAGAGGCGGACACTGAAGCTTTCTTT.

The chain joins TRBV25-1 to TRBJ2-1, with D maybe TRBD1 (6 bases). The CDR3 spans 15 residues. Per the germline V gene, CDR1 is MGHDK and CDR2 is SYGVNS. Trimming took off 3 bases at V and 2 bases at J, with 11 bases between the two ends. CDR3 residues: CASSDTGIPYNEQFF. Written as DNA, the CDR3 is TGTGCCAGCAGTGATACAGGGATCCCCTACAATGAGCAGTTCTTC. Based on the CDR3 plus reference TRBV25-1 and TRBJ2-1, the full variable domain is EADIYQTPRYLVIGTGKKITLECSQTMGHDKMYWYQQDPGMELHLIHYSYGVNSTEKGDLSSESTVSRIRTEHFPLTLESARPSHTSQYLCASSDTGIPYNEQFFGPGTRLTVL.

The rearrangement links TRBV10-3 to TRBJ2-3; D gene uncertain. Germline CDR1 is ENHRY and CDR2 is SYGVKD. The CDR3 is 13 residues long. V lost 4 bases to trimming and J lost 3 bases, with 8 bases between them. For the CDR3, the DNA is TGTGCCATCAGTGTGGAGACGACAGATACGCAGTATTTT. Translating gives CAISVETTDTQYF.

This clonotype was detected only a few times. The rearrangement uses TRBV7-9 and TRBJ2-5; D is ambiguous. Trimming removed 2 bases from V and 4 bases from J, with 11 bases in between. This CDR3 has 14 amino acids. From germline, CDR1 is SEHNR and CDR2 FQNEAQ (reference sequence). The CDR3 protein is CASSLSTARETQYF. The CDR3 DNA is TGTGCCAGCAGCTTATCGACCGCAAGAGAGACCCAGTACTTC.

This clonotype came up a few times. V and J are TRBV18 and TRBJ1-5; tentative D call: TRBD1 (5 bases). V was cut by 4 bases and J by 4 bases, with 11 bases left in between. The CDR3 runs 14 residues. Germline V CDR1 and CDR2: KGHSH, LQKENI. CDR3: CASSRGGENQPQHF. The CDR3 nucleotides read TGTGCCAGCTCACGAGGAGGGGAAAATCAGCCCCAGCATTTT.

The chain is built from TRBV11-2 and TRBJ2-2; D is possibly TRBD2 (5 bases). CDR3 size: 16 residues. Germline assignment: CDR1 SGHAT and CDR2 FQNNGV. Deletions cut 3 bases from V and 0 bases from J, with 11 bases between. CDR3 DNA sequence: TGTGCCAGCAGCTTCCGACGGACTTCGAACACCGGGGAGCTGTTTTTT. Translated: CASSFRRTSNTGELFF.

This clonotype has a handful of counts. The chain combines TRBV20-1 with TRBJ2-1; 8 nucleotides agree with TRBD2. Losses at the gene ends were 0 bases for V and 3 bases for J; bases not matched to a gene: 7. Looked up from germline, CDR1 is DFQATT and CDR2 is SNEGSKA (reference sequence). The CDR3 is made up of 16 amino acids. CDR3 sequence (DNA): TGCAGTGCTAGAGATCTGGTTAGCGGGGTCTACAATGAGCAGTTCTTC. It codes for CSARDLVSGVYNEQFF.

This clonotype came up a few times. V is TRBV27 and J is TRBJ1-2, with 10 bases identical to TRBD1. Trimming took 5 bases from V and 8 from J; bases not matched to a gene: 8. This CDR3 has 14 residues. Per germline, CDR1 MNHEY and CDR2 SMNVEV (reference sequence). CDR3 in DNA: TGTGCCAGCAGTCTGGACAGGGGGTCGGGAGGCTACACCTTC. Its translation is CASSLDRGSGGYTF.

This clonotype has ten or more counts. The genes are TRBV9 and TRBJ1-5; D gene uncertain. From germline, CDR1 is SGDLS and CDR2 YYNGEE. Trimming took off 0 bases at V and 7 bases at J, with 14 bases between the two ends. CDR3 size: 15 residues. CDR3 loop: CASSVGWGYGQPQHF. The DNA for the CDR3 is TGTGCCAGCAGCGTAGGTTGGGGTTATGGGCAGCCCCAGCATTTT. The variable domain in full, completed from reference TRBV9 and TRBJ1-5, reads DSGVTQTPKHLITATGQRVTLRCSPRSGDLSVYWYQQSLDQGLQFLIQYYNGEERAKGNILERFSAQQFPDLHSELNLSSLELGDSALYFCASSVGWGYGQPQHFGDGTRLSIL.

Here the CDR3 DNA reads TGCGCCAGCAGTGAGTCTTCTAGCGGGAGGAGCACAGATACGCAGTATTTT. This codes for CASSESSSGRSTDTQYF. The chain uses TRBV10-2 and TRBJ2-3; 11 bases match TRBD2. Germline trimming cut 0 bases from V and 0 bases from J; bases unmatched to any gene: 2. This CDR3 has 17 residues. Per germline, CDR1 WSHSY and CDR2 SAAADI.

This clonotype has more than one count but fewer than ten. The chain uses TRBV30 and TRBJ1-1; no reliable D call. The length of the CDR3 is 12 residues. V lost 0 bases and J 6 bases, leaving 8 bases between the germline ends. From germline, CDR1 is GTSNPN and CDR2 SVGIG (reference sequence). CDR3: CAWSVRRAEAFF. CDR3 bases: TGTGCCTGGAGTGTACGGCGGGCTGAAGCTTTCTTT.

The gene calls are TRBV20-1 and TRBJ2-6; D could derive from TRBD1 or TRBD2 (5 bases each). The ends were cut back, 1 base at V and 1 base at J, with 14 bases in the middle. Per the germline V gene, CDR1 is DFQATT and CDR2 is SNEGSKA (reference sequence). The CDR3 consists of 17 residues. The CDR3 DNA reads TGCAGTGCTAGAGGGGACCCCAAAACGTCTGGGGCCAACGTCCTGACTTTC. Its protein is CSARGDPKTSGANVLTF.

This clonotype was seen a handful of times. This chain connects TRBV29-1 to TRBJ1-5, with D unclear. The CDR3 has 13 residues. Germline assignment: CDR1 SQVTM and CDR2 ANQGSEA. Trimming took off 1 base at V and 4 bases at J, with 8 bases between the two ends. The CDR3 nucleotides are TGCAGCGTTGAAGTGGGGATTAATCAGCCCCAGCATTTT. Protein sequence: CSVEVGINQPQHF.

The gene calls are TRBV3-1 and TRBJ1-5; TRBD1 matches at 11 bases. The CDR3 is made up of 16 amino acids. Germline CDR1 reads LGHDT; CDR2 reads YNNKEL (reference sequence). The trim removed 2 bases at V and 6 bases at J, leaving 6 bases unmatched. The CDR3 DNA is TGTGCCAGCAGCCAAAACTCCGGGACAGGGGGTCAGCCCCAGCATTTT. Encoded protein: CASSQNSGTGGQPQHF.

This clonotype was found a few times. This chain connects TRBV6-5 to TRBJ2-2; TRBD1 aligns across 10 bases. V dropped 4 bases and J dropped 6; count of bases not matched to a gene: 2. CDR1 is MNHEY and CDR2 is SVGAGI in the germline V gene. This CDR3 is 14 amino acids long. In DNA, the CDR3 is TGTGCCAGCAGTTTTGGACAGGGGGCCGGGGAGCTGTTTTTT. It translates to CASSFGQGAGELFF.

This clonotype appeared a few times. The chain has TRBV20-1 and TRBJ1-4; 7 bases agree with TRBD1. Looked up from germline, CDR1 is DFQATT and CDR2 is SNEGSKA (reference sequence). This CDR3 is 14 amino acids long. Trimming cost V 6 bases and J 7 bases; bases outside gene matches: 11. CDR3 sequence reads: CSAHQTGRFEKLFF. Here the CDR3 DNA reads TGCAGTGCCCACCAGACAGGGAGGTTTGAAAAACTGTTTTTT.

This clonotype was observed a handful of times. This chain joins TRBV3-1 and TRBJ2-1; TRBD1 matches 8 bases. Germline V gene lookup returns CDR1 LGHDT and CDR2 YNNKEL (reference sequence). The CDR3 consists of 15 residues. J gave up 7 bases and V 0 bases, and 5 bases lay outside the gene matches. This CDR3 is CASSQDRNRGNEQFF. CDR3 DNA: TGTGCCAGCAGCCAAGATCGGAACAGGGGGAATGAGCAGTTCTTC.

The chain carries TRBV29-1 and TRBJ1-3; TRBD1 aligns across 7 bases. Germline V gene lookup returns CDR1 SQVTM and CDR2 ANQGSEA. This CDR3 region has 13 residues. The V gene end was trimmed by 6 bases and the J gene end by 2 bases; junction bases not matched to a gene: 4. CDR3 nucleotide sequence: TGCAGCGTGGGAGACAGGGCTGGAAACACCATATATTTT. Amino acids: CSVGDRAGNTIYF.

This clonotype was recorded a few times. V is TRBV5-1 and J is TRBJ1-6; 8 positions match TRBD1. V shed 3 bases and J 9 bases; nucleotides not matched to a gene: 8. The CDR3 extends over 15 amino acids. Germline CDR1 SGHRS, CDR2 YFSETQ. For the CDR3, the DNA is TGCGCCAGCAGCTCTAGGACAGGGTACCGTTCACCCCTCCACTTT. Protein product: CASSSRTGYRSPLHF.

This sequence joins TRBV3-1 and TRBJ2-2; D is unresolved. Germline loops: CDR1 LGHDT, CDR2 YNNKEL (reference sequence). The CDR3 is made up of 12 amino acids. Trimming stripped 3 bases from V and 6 bases from J, with 5 bases between. The CDR3 is CASSHSSGELFF. The CDR3 DNA is TGTGCCAGCAGCCATAGTTCCGGGGAGCTGTTTTTT.

J is TRBJ2-7 and V is TRBV29-1; 11 bases align to TRBD2. The junction had 4 bases not matched to a gene; V was cut back by 6 bases and J by 0 bases. The CDR3 spans 14 residues. Germline CDR1 and CDR2: SQVTM and ANQGSEA. CDR3 nucleotide sequence: TGCAGCGTCAGAGGGACTAGCGGCTCCTACGAGCAGTACTTC. It yields the protein CSVRGTSGSYEQYF.

The V and J genes are TRBV20-1 and TRBJ2-1; tentatively, D is TRBD1 or TRBD2 (5 bases each). Per the germline V gene, CDR1 is DFQATT and CDR2 is SNEGSKA (reference sequence). The CDR3 loop spans 14 amino acids. Between the trimmed V and J ends, which lost 5 bases and 1 base, there was a span of 12 bases. The CDR3 nucleotides are TGCAGTGCTCTGAAAGGGACGTCCTACAATGAGCAGTTCTTC. Translation: CSALKGTSYNEQFF.

This clonotype was counted a few times. The chain combines TRBV6-2 or TRBV6-3 with TRBJ2-7; 7 nucleotides align to TRBD1. V lost 3 bases, J lost 2 bases, and 4 bases stayed unmatched. Looked up from germline, CDR1 is MNHEY and CDR2 is SVGEGT. This CDR3 has 14 residues. For the CDR3, the DNA is TGTGCCAGCAGTTATCCGACAGGGACCTACGAGCAGTACTTC. Residues: CASSYPTGTYEQYF.